What follows is one TCR beta chain and its context. Its matching antigen is unknown. This specimen comes from a study of T cells in Graves' hyperthyroidism and ophthalmopathy. The study, taken as a whole, reports: Model output signaled ophthalmopathy a median roughly 6.5 months ahead of onset. Among thyroid clonotypes expanded above 0.001, most also appeared in blood.

Researchers took RNA transcripts and amplified the TCR beta CDR3 regions from them. Carried out on the TCR CDR3, a first-round RT-PCR used the HTBI primer set. TCRdb itself ran the multiplex PCR reads through MiXCR, one entry per CDR3 protein. The sample contains hundreds of thousands of distinct CDR3 sequences, approximately 14% of which appear only once. Germline CDR1 reads DFQATT; CDR2 reads SNEGSKA (reference sequence). J gave up 5 bases and V 0 bases, and 8 bases lay outside the gene matches. The CDR3 consists of 15 residues. Sequenced input: blood. The chain is built from TRBV20-1 and TRBJ2-5; TRBD2 agrees at 8 bases. This receptor was taken from a middle-aged woman with Graves' ophthalmopathy. This CDR3 reads CSARDPGLESETQYF. The CDR3, as DNA: TGCAGTGCTAGAGACCCGGGACTAGAATCGGAGACCCAGTACTTC.